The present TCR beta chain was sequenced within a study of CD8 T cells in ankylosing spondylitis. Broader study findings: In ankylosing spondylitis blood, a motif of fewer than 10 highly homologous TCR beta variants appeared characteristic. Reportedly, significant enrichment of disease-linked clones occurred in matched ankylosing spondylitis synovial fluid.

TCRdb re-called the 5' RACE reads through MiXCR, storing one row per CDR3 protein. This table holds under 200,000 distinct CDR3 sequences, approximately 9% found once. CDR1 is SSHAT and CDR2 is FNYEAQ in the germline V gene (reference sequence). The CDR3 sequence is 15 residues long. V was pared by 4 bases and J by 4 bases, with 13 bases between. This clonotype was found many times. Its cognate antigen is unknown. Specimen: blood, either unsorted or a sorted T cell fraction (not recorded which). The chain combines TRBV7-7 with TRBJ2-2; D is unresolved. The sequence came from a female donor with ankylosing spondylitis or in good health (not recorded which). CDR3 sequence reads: CASSSAVLGTGELFF. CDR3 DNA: TGTGCCAGCAGCTCCGCCGTTTTGGGCACCGGGGAGCTGTTTTTT. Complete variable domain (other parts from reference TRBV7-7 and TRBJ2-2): GAGVSQSPRYKVTKRGQDVTLRCDPISSHATLYWYQQALGQGPEFLTYFNYEAQPDKSGLPSDRFSAERPEGSISTLTIQRTEQRDSAMYRCASSSAVLGTGELFFGEGSRLTVL.